The 18 T cell receptor beta chains below were found in one sample sequenced in a study of T cells after yellow fever vaccination. TCRdb independently ran MiXCR on the 5' RACE reads; one entry per CDR3 protein. The table has a few hundred thousand distinct CDR3 sequences, roughly 7.5% seen once; the top ten hold under 20%. Sample: PBMCs, taken 45 days after the first yellow fever vaccination. Every receptor here comes from a man between 18 and 29 years old who received the YFV17D yellow fever vaccine.

The genes are TRBV20-1 and TRBJ1-1; the match to TRBD1 covers 7 bases. Germline CDR1 and CDR2: DFQATT and SNEGSKA (reference sequence). With 2 bases clipped from V and 5 bases from J, the junction kept 11 bases outside the gene matches. This CDR3 region has 15 residues. The CDR3, as DNA: TGCAGTGCTAGACCACCTCAGGGGGACCGGACTGAAGCTTTCTTT. Its translation: CSARPPQGDRTEAFF.

In this sample, this clonotype turned up many times. V is TRBV7-6 and J is TRBJ1-1; 7 bases line up with TRBD1. Germline V CDR1 and CDR2: SGHVS, FNYEAQ. V shed 5 bases and J 5 bases; nucleotides not matched to a gene: 5. The CDR3 sequence is 13 residues long. CDR3 DNA sequence: TGTGCCAGCAGCCCCAGCAGGGGGACTGAAGCTTTCTTT. This gives the protein CASSPSRGTEAFF.

Many counts were recorded for this clonotype. J is TRBJ2-5 and V is TRBV12-3 or TRBV12-4; D call uncertain. Trimming cost V 2 bases and J 5 bases, with 9 bases left between them. The CDR3 runs to 13 residues. CDR3 residues: CASSLIRVETQYF. DNA of the CDR3: TGTGCCAGCAGTTTAATTAGGGTGGAGACCCAGTACTTC.

CDR3 sequence (DNA): TGCAGCGTTGAAGTACAGGGGGGGAGCACCTACAATGAGCAGTTCTTC. Translation: CSVEVQGGSTYNEQFF. The V gene is TRBV29-1, the J gene TRBJ2-1; D is perhaps TRBD1 (8 bases). The CDR3 runs 16 residues. Germline values: CDR1 SQVTM, CDR2 ANQGSEA. V dropped 1 base and J dropped 2 bases, with 15 bases sitting between them.

This clonotype was seen repeatedly, ten times or more. The V gene is TRBV20-1, the J gene TRBJ2-5; TRBD2 is a possible D gene (5 bases). V lost 5 bases and J 5 bases, leaving 6 bases between the germline ends. Germline V gene lookup returns CDR1 DFQATT and CDR2 SNEGSKA (reference sequence). CDR3 length: 10 amino acids. The CDR3 DNA is TGCAGTGCTTGGAGGGAGACCCAGTACTTC. Protein product: CSAWRETQYF.

The V and J genes are TRBV12-3 or TRBV12-4 and TRBJ1-6; D gene ambiguous. Trimming left V 5 bases short and J 8 bases short, with 10 bases between. CDR3 size: 13 residues. The CDR3 region is CASSPQHDSPLHF. CDR3 nucleotides: TGTGCCAGCAGTCCCCAACACGATTCACCCCTCCACTTT.

A few counts support this clonotype. The V gene is TRBV5-1, the J gene TRBJ2-5; D may be TRBD2 (6 bases). V lost 1 base, J lost 2 bases, and 12 bases lay in between. The CDR3 runs 15 residues. Germline CDR1 and CDR2: SGHRS and YFSETQ. The CDR3 here is CASSLFPGVQETQYF. DNA for the CDR3: TGCGCCAGCAGCTTGTTCCCGGGGGTTCAAGAGACCCAGTACTTC.

With respect to this clonotype: The junction and the germline gene differ at one end; a read error may be behind it. The chain employs TRBV6-5 and TRBJ1-1; D possibly corresponds to TRBD1 (6 bases). Germline CDR1 is MNHEY and CDR2 is SVGAGI. The CDR3 has 13 amino acids. The DNA of the CDR3 is TGTGCCAGCAGTTCTTCAGGGGTCCCAGAAGGTTTCTTT. It is translated as CASSSSGVPEGFF.

This clonotype was picked up a small number of times. In nucleotides, the CDR3 is TGCGCCAGCAGCTTACCGGGACCGTCGCAGTATTTT. As protein: CASSLPGPSQYF. The J gene is TRBJ2-3, the V gene TRBV5-1; the D gene could be TRBD1 or TRBD2 (5 bases each). CDR3 length equals 12 residues. Germline assignment: CDR1 SGHRS and CDR2 YFSETQ. Between the trimmed V and J ends, which lost 2 bases and 10 bases, there was a span of 11 bases.

V usage is TRBV20-1 and J usage is TRBJ1-1; D gene uncertain. CDR1 is DFQATT, CDR2 SNEGSKA, per germline (reference sequence). This CDR3 comprises 13 residues. CDR3 amino acids: CSESGQRGTEAFF. CDR3 nucleotide sequence: TGCAGCGAATCAGGTCAAAGAGGAACTGAAGCTTTCTTT.

This clonotype was detected only a few times. J is TRBJ1-5 and V is TRBV20-1, with 7 bases fitting TRBD1. Looked up from germline, CDR1 is DFQATT and CDR2 is SNEGSKA (reference sequence). The CDR3 spans 13 residues. The ends lost 6 bases at V and 7 bases at J; junction bases unmatched: 9. The CDR3 sequence: CSAPRQGLQPQHF. CDR3 coding DNA: TGCAGTGCCCCGAGACAGGGATTGCAGCCCCAGCATTTT.

The chain employs TRBV3-1 and TRBJ2-5; no definite D call. Trimming cost V 2 bases and J 1 base, with 8 bases left between them. CDR3 size: 14 residues. Germline lookup yields CDR1 LGHDT and CDR2 YNNKEL (reference sequence). DNA for the CDR3: TGTGCCAGCAGCCAATCCGAGACCCAAGAGACCCAGTACTTC. This gives the protein CASSQSETQETQYF.

At least ten counts were recorded for this clonotype. This rearrangement joins TRBV5-5 to TRBJ2-7; D is unclear. The germline V gene encodes CDR1 SGHKS and CDR2 YYEKEE (reference sequence). The CDR3 covers 12 residues. The CDR3 coding sequence is TGTGCCAGCAGTTTGGGTGGATACGAGCAGTACGTC. This codes for CASSLGGYEQYV.

This clonotype was counted only a few times. The chain employs TRBV7-2 and TRBJ2-7, with D tentatively TRBD1 (6 bases). CDR3 size: 14 residues. Germline V gene sequence: CDR1 SGHTA, CDR2 FQGNSA. Trimming removed 0 bases at V and 2 bases at J, with 8 bases between. CDR3 DNA sequence: TGTGCCAGCAGCTTAGCGCCAGGGGCCTACGAGCAGTACTTC. Encoded protein: CASSLAPGAYEQYF.

The chain employs TRBV10-2 and TRBJ2-7; D remains unclear. Germline values: CDR1 WSHSY, CDR2 SAAADI. The CDR3 sequence is 14 residues long. The germline V and J ends were trimmed by 3 bases and 6 bases, with 15 bases remaining between them. CDR3 residues: CASSDRAVLSEQYF. For the CDR3, the DNA is TGCGCCAGCAGTGATCGGGCAGTTTTAAGCGAGCAGTACTTC.

V and J are TRBV10-2 and TRBJ1-2; possibly TRBD1 for D (5 bases). This CDR3 comprises 13 residues. V lost 6 bases, J lost 7 bases, and 15 bases lay in between. Germline CDR1 is WSHSY and CDR2 is SAAADI. DNA for the CDR3: TGCGCCAGCAGCGACAGCCGCGCGGGTGGCTACACCTTC. Translated, it gives CASSDSRAGGYTF.

This clonotype was counted ten times or more. This rearrangement joins TRBV7-3 to TRBJ2-1; 8 bases are shared with TRBD2. The CDR3 is made up of 15 amino acids. Germline V lookup: CDR1 SGHTA, CDR2 FQGTGA. J lost 5 bases, V lost 3 bases, and 6 bases had no gene match. The CDR3 protein is CASSLIGGAHNEQFF. CDR3 DNA sequence: TGTGCCAGCAGCTTGATCGGGGGGGCCCACAATGAGCAGTTCTTC.

A few counts support this clonotype. The chain has TRBV5-1 and TRBJ2-2, with D maybe TRBD2 (6 bases). V gave up 3 bases and J gave up 2 bases, with 11 bases separating them. This CDR3 spans 15 amino acids. In germline, CDR1 is SGHRS, CDR2 YFSETQ. The CDR3: CASSSVGGNTGELFF. The CDR3 DNA reads TGCGCCAGCAGCTCGGTGGGGGGAAACACCGGGGAGCTGTTTTTT.